This T cell receptor beta chain is from a study of PD-1 blockade in mismatch repair-deficient tumors. Overall study: All were previously treated, progressing patients with about twelve mismatch repair-deficient cancer types.

The CDR3 contains 13 residues. The germline V gene encodes CDR1 MNHNY and CDR2 SVGAGI (reference sequence). Deletions cut 3 bases from V and 5 bases from J, with 10 bases between. The TCR-sequenced patients were three responders to pembrolizumab. The assay was immunoSEQ multiplex PCR, and TCRdb's table has in-frame clones only and misses some. Here the sample spans around 130,000 clones, about 90% being singletons. Sequencing was performed on peripheral blood, taken 72 weeks after starting pembrolizumab. The clonotype comes from an adult with mismatch repair-deficient cancer. The J gene is TRBJ2-5, the V gene TRBV6-6, with a possible D match to TRBD2 (5 bases). CDR3 bases: TGTGCCAGCAGTTATTCTAGCAGGGAGACCCAGTACTTC. Protein: CASSYSSRETQYF.